Listed below are T cell receptor beta chains from one sample, sequenced in a study of vaccination and CD4 T cells after COVID-19. MiXCR was run by TCRdb on the PCR reads, yielding one entry per CDR3 protein. The sample has some 40,000 distinct CDR3 sequences; approximately 40% are singletons. The material sequenced was CD4+ T cells from blood, taken about 7 months after SARS-CoV-2 vaccination. The receptor source for this set is a human donor who had recovered from COVID-19. Both conserved end residues are part of each CDR3. A D gene is named only where the DNA matches it firmly. Expanded clones get a size class; other rows say once, few or many, or leave the size out.

v_call: TRBV20-1
clone_size: few
d_call: TRBD2
j_call: TRBJ2-7
cdr3_aa: CSARLASGLYEQYF
cdr3_nt: TGCAGTGCTAGACTTGCTAGCGGATTATACGAGCAGTACTTC

v_call: TRBV7-2
clone_size: few
d_call: -
j_call: TRBJ1-5
cdr3_aa: CASSLEGGGNQPQHF
cdr3_nt: TGTGCCAGCAGCTTAGAAGGAGGTGGGAATCAGCCCCAGCATTTT

v_call: TRBV5-1
clone_size: -
d_call: -
j_call: TRBJ2-7
cdr3_aa: CASSGGSAHEQYF
cdr3_nt: TGCGCCAGCAGCGGAGGGAGCGCCCACGAGCAGTACTTC

v_call: TRBV20-1
clone_size: -
d_call: -
j_call: TRBJ2-7
cdr3_aa: CSAFRSATYEQYF
cdr3_nt: TGCAGTGCCTTCCGTTCGGCAACCTACGAGCAGTACTTC

v_call: TRBV7-8
clone_size: few
d_call: -
j_call: TRBJ1-5
cdr3_aa: CASSLVSNSNQPQHF
cdr3_nt: TGTGCCAGCAGCTTAGTCAGCAATAGCAATCAGCCCCAGCATTTT

v_call: TRBV7-2
clone_size: -
d_call: -
j_call: TRBJ2-1
cdr3_aa: CASSYVGYNEQFF
cdr3_nt: TGTGCCAGCAGCTACGTTGGGTACAATGAGCAGTTCTTC

v_call: TRBV20-1
clone_size: few
d_call: -
j_call: TRBJ2-1
cdr3_aa: CSARGVPYNEQFF
cdr3_nt: TGCAGTGCTAGAGGAGTCCCCTACAATGAGCAGTTCTTC

v_call: TRBV7-3
clone_size: -
d_call: -
j_call: TRBJ1-6
cdr3_aa: CASSLNQNSPLHF
cdr3_nt: TGTGCCAGCAGCTTAAACCAGAATTCACCCCTCCACTTT

v_call: TRBV27
clone_size: large
d_call: -
j_call: TRBJ1-6
cdr3_aa: CASRRRLINSPLHF
cdr3_nt: TGTGCCAGCAGAAGGCGACTGATTAATTCACCCCTCCACTTT

v_call: TRBV15
clone_size: -
d_call: -
j_call: TRBJ2-7
cdr3_aa: CATSTPPGSYEQYF
cdr3_nt: TGTGCCACCAGCACCCCGCCGGGCTCCTACGAGCAGTACTTC

v_call: TRBV5-1
clone_size: -
d_call: -
j_call: TRBJ2-5
cdr3_aa: CASSLERTQETQYF
cdr3_nt: TGCGCCAGCAGCTTGGAGCGGACACAAGAGACCCAGTACTTC

v_call: TRBV6-4
clone_size: few
d_call: TRBD1
j_call: TRBJ2-3
cdr3_aa: CASSLTTGPNTQYF
cdr3_nt: TGTGCCAGCAGTCTCACGACAGGGCCAAATACGCAGTATTTT

v_call: TRBV19
clone_size: -
d_call: TRBD2
j_call: TRBJ2-2
cdr3_aa: CASSIPTGRLAAGELFF
cdr3_nt: TGTGCCAGTAGTATACCAACCGGCAGACTAGCGGCCGGGGAGCTGTTTTTT

v_call: TRBV4-2
clone_size: few
d_call: -
j_call: TRBJ1-2
cdr3_aa: CASSQDGGTGSGYTF
cdr3_nt: TGTGCCAGCAGCCAAGATGGGGGCACGGGTTCTGGCTACACCTTC

v_call: TRBV7-3
clone_size: few
d_call: -
j_call: TRBJ2-2
cdr3_aa: CASSVVGTGELFF
cdr3_nt: TGTGCCAGCAGCGTAGTGGGCACCGGGGAGCTGTTTTTT

v_call: TRBV29-1
clone_size: few
d_call: TRBD2
j_call: TRBJ2-7
cdr3_aa: CSVETSGSYEQYF
cdr3_nt: TGCAGCGTTGAGACTAGCGGGAGTTACGAGCAGTACTTC

v_call: TRBV4-3
clone_size: once
d_call: -
j_call: TRBJ1-3
cdr3_aa: CASSQGAGSGNTIYF
cdr3_nt: TGCGCCAGCAGCCAAGGGGCAGGCTCTGGAAACACCATATATTTT

v_call: TRBV7-9
clone_size: few
d_call: -
j_call: TRBJ1-2
cdr3_aa: CASSLDRWNRDGNYGYTF
cdr3_nt: TGTGCCAGCAGCTTAGACAGATGGAACCGGGACGGTAACTATGGCTACACCTTC

v_call: TRBV6-1
clone_size: -
d_call: TRBD1
j_call: TRBJ1-2
cdr3_aa: CASRVDRGLYGYTF
cdr3_nt: TGTGCCAGCCGGGTTGACAGGGGGCTTTATGGCTACACCTTC

v_call: TRBV7-6
clone_size: -
d_call: TRBD2
j_call: TRBJ2-7
cdr3_aa: CASSLLAGTSGMVNEQYF
cdr3_nt: TGTGCCAGCAGCTTATTAGCCGGGACTAGCGGGATGGTGAACGAGCAGTACTTC

v_call: TRBV20-1
clone_size: -
d_call: -
j_call: TRBJ1-5
cdr3_aa: CSARDTTKQSLLNQPQHF
cdr3_nt: TGCAGTGCTAGAGATACCACAAAACAGAGCCTTTTGAATCAGCCCCAGCATTTT

v_call: TRBV6-1
clone_size: -
d_call: TRBD2
j_call: TRBJ2-5
cdr3_aa: CASSSREGQETQYF
cdr3_nt: TGTGCCAGCAGCTCGCGGGAGGGGCAAGAGACCCAGTACTTC

v_call: TRBV7-3
clone_size: -
d_call: TRBD2
j_call: TRBJ2-1
cdr3_aa: CASSSQPTSLPEQFF
cdr3_nt: TGTGCCAGCAGCTCGCAACCGACTAGCCTTCCTGAGCAGTTCTTC

v_call: TRBV12-3/TRBV12-4
clone_size: -
d_call: -
j_call: TRBJ1-1
cdr3_aa: CASSFRGPIEAFF
cdr3_nt: TGTGCCAGCAGTTTCCGGGGACCTATTGAAGCTTTCTTT

v_call: TRBV7-8
clone_size: -
d_call: TRBD2
j_call: TRBJ2-3
cdr3_aa: CASSFTSGRGTDTQYF
cdr3_nt: TGTGCCAGCAGCTTTACTAGCGGGAGGGGTACAGATACGCAGTATTTT

v_call: TRBV20-1
clone_size: -
d_call: -
j_call: TRBJ2-2
cdr3_aa: CSARVGGSDGGTGELFF
cdr3_nt: TGCAGTGCTAGAGTAGGTGGGTCCGACGGTGGCACCGGGGAGCTGTTTTTT

v_call: TRBV6-1
clone_size: -
d_call: TRBD2
j_call: TRBJ2-2
cdr3_aa: CASSGLADTGELFF
cdr3_nt: TGTGCCAGCAGTGGACTAGCGGACACCGGGGAGCTGTTTTTT

v_call: TRBV27
clone_size: -
d_call: TRBD1
j_call: TRBJ1-1
cdr3_aa: CASSLDRDNTEAFF
cdr3_nt: TGTGCCAGCAGTTTAGACAGGGATAACACTGAAGCTTTCTTT

v_call: TRBV6-5
clone_size: -
d_call: TRBD1
j_call: TRBJ1-2
cdr3_aa: CASSWTGGAGGYTF
cdr3_nt: TGTGCCAGCAGTTGGACAGGGGGCGCGGGGGGCTACACCTTC

v_call: TRBV5-1
clone_size: once
d_call: -
j_call: TRBJ2-5
cdr3_aa: CASSFSTGPRAETQYF
cdr3_nt: TGCGCCAGCAGCTTTTCAACTGGACCCCGCGCGGAGACCCAGTACTTC

v_call: TRBV7-9
clone_size: -
d_call: -
j_call: TRBJ2-4
cdr3_aa: CASSSAYSQTLAKNIQYF
cdr3_nt: TGTGCCAGCTCCTCCGCATATAGTCAAACCCTAGCCAAAAACATTCAGTACTTC

v_call: TRBV15
clone_size: -
d_call: -
j_call: TRBJ1-1
cdr3_aa: CATSRYRVTEAFF
cdr3_nt: TGTGCCACCAGCAGATACAGGGTGACTGAAGCTTTCTTT

v_call: TRBV6-1
clone_size: -
d_call: TRBD1
j_call: TRBJ2-7
cdr3_aa: CASSPRDSGSEQYF
cdr3_nt: TGTGCCAGCAGTCCCCGGGACAGTGGTTCCGAGCAGTACTTC

v_call: TRBV24-1
clone_size: few
d_call: TRBD2
j_call: TRBJ2-3
cdr3_aa: CATSGGLTSGGSTDTQYF
cdr3_nt: TGTGCCACCAGTGGGGGGCTCACTAGCGGGGGGAGCACAGATACGCAGTATTTT

v_call: TRBV10-3
clone_size: -
d_call: TRBD2
j_call: TRBJ2-7
cdr3_aa: CAIGTSGRSYEQYF
cdr3_nt: TGTGCCATCGGGACTAGCGGGAGGTCCTACGAGCAGTACTTC

v_call: TRBV20-1
clone_size: few
d_call: -
j_call: TRBJ2-3
cdr3_aa: CSARGDTQYF
cdr3_nt: TGCAGTGCTAGGGGGGATACGCAGTATTTT

v_call: TRBV4-2
clone_size: -
d_call: -
j_call: TRBJ2-6
cdr3_aa: CASSQDGAQGANVLTF
cdr3_nt: TGTGCCAGCAGCCAAGATGGGGCGCAAGGGGCCAACGTCCTGACTTTC

v_call: TRBV4-1
clone_size: -
d_call: TRBD1
j_call: TRBJ1-5
cdr3_aa: CASAFWTGDQPQHF
cdr3_nt: TGCGCCAGCGCATTCTGGACAGGGGATCAGCCCCAGCATTTT

v_call: TRBV6-1
clone_size: -
d_call: -
j_call: TRBJ2-4
cdr3_aa: CASRHQGSRNIQYF
cdr3_nt: TGTGCCAGCAGGCACCAGGGTAGTAGAAACATTCAGTACTTC

v_call: TRBV20-1
clone_size: -
d_call: -
j_call: TRBJ2-7
cdr3_aa: CSARSRPGAYEQYF
cdr3_nt: TGCAGTGCTAGATCCCGGCCAGGCGCCTACGAGCAGTACTTC

v_call: TRBV11-3
clone_size: -
d_call: TRBD1
j_call: TRBJ2-5
cdr3_aa: CASSRTGQETQYF
cdr3_nt: TGTGCCAGCAGCCGGACAGGACAAGAGACCCAGTACTTC

v_call: TRBV7-8
clone_size: medium-sized
d_call: TRBD2
j_call: TRBJ2-7
cdr3_aa: CASSPSGLAGAYEQYF
cdr3_nt: TGTGCCAGCAGCCCGTCGGGACTAGCGGGAGCATACGAGCAGTACTTC

v_call: TRBV6-2/TRBV6-3
clone_size: -
d_call: TRBD2
j_call: TRBJ2-4
cdr3_aa: CASSSGTSATWNIQYF
cdr3_nt: TGTGCCAGCAGCTCCGGGACTAGCGCGACATGGAACATTCAGTACTTC

v_call: TRBV15
clone_size: few
d_call: TRBD2
j_call: TRBJ2-5
cdr3_aa: CATSESPGGVETQYF
cdr3_nt: TGTGCCACCAGCGAGTCGCCGGGAGGAGTAGAGACCCAGTACTTC

v_call: TRBV25-1
clone_size: few
d_call: -
j_call: TRBJ2-7
cdr3_aa: CASSEYGRTPSYEQYF
cdr3_nt: TGTGCCAGCAGTGAATACGGGCGGACGCCTTCCTACGAGCAGTACTTC

v_call: TRBV21-1
clone_size: -
d_call: -
j_call: TRBJ2-1
cdr3_aa: CASSPSGTNSYNEQFF
cdr3_nt: TGTGCCAGCAGCCCTAGCGGGACAAACTCCTACAATGAGCAGTTCTTC

v_call: TRBV5-1
clone_size: few
d_call: TRBD2
j_call: TRBJ2-1
cdr3_aa: CASSATSGHNEQFF
cdr3_nt: TGCGCCAGCAGCGCGACTAGCGGACACAATGAGCAGTTCTTC

v_call: TRBV29-1
clone_size: -
d_call: -
j_call: TRBJ2-4
cdr3_aa: CSVLLLGIQYF
cdr3_nt: TGCAGCGTCCTTCTGCTAGGCATTCAGTACTTC